Listed here are 6 T cell receptor beta chains from one sample, sequenced in a study of T cell changes during pregnancy in multiple sclerosis. Some clones are missing from TCRdb's copy, which holds only in-frame ones; the method was immunoSEQ multiplex PCR. The repertoire has roughly 90,000 clones, approximately 89% of them found once; the top ten carry under 0.95%. The source was peripheral blood, collected before pregnancy. Receptors were obtained from a female donor with multiple sclerosis, enrolled in a pregnancy study.

This clone appeared a few times. This chain connects TRBV7-3 to TRBJ1-5; D gene uncertain. The V end lost 9 bases, the J end lost 6 bases, and 15 bases lay between the germline ends. Germline values: CDR1 SGHTA, CDR2 FQGTGA. This CDR3 has 13 amino acids. The chain's CDR3 is CASFMEAGQPQHF. CDR3 sequence (DNA): TGTGCCAGTTTCATGGAAGCGGGTCAGCCCCAGCATTTT.

The chain has TRBV6-5 and TRBJ2-5; D is ambiguous. This CDR3 comprises 15 residues. V was shortened by 2 bases and J by 2 bases, with 12 bases between the two germline ends. Germline V gene lookup returns CDR1 MNHEY and CDR2 SVGAGI. CDR3 nucleotide sequence: TGTGCCAGCAGTTACAAGCCCCCCTGGCAAGAGACCCAGTACTTC. As protein: CASSYKPPWQETQYF.

The chain couples TRBV5-1 to TRBJ1-2; D unresolved. Trimming took off 0 bases at V and 7 bases at J, with 22 bases between the two ends. The CDR3 contains 17 residues. CDR1 is SGHRS and CDR2 is YFSETQ in the germline V gene. The CDR3 coding sequence is TGCGCCAGCAGCTTGGACGCCGGAGGACTGACCGAAGGTGGCTACACCTTC. It specifies CASSLDAGGLTEGGYTF. Filled out from reference TRBV5-1 and TRBJ1-2, the complete variable domain reads KAGVTQTPRYLIKTRGQQVTLSCSPISGHRSVSWYQQTPGQGLQFLFEYFSETQRNKGNFPGRFSGRQFSNSRSEMNVSTLELGDSALYLCASSLDAGGLTEGGYTFGSGTRLTVV.

This clone was found once. V gene TRBV5-4 combines with J gene TRBJ1-1, with D tentatively TRBD1 (6 bases). The CDR3 runs 12 residues. V was pared by 5 bases and J by 1 base, with 6 bases between. Looked up from germline, CDR1 is SGHNT and CDR2 is YYREEE (reference sequence). CDR3 DNA sequence: TGTGCCAGCAGGGGGGCGAACACTGAAGCTTTCTTT. This gives the protein CASRGANTEAFF.

V usage is TRBV27 and J usage is TRBJ2-7; 7 nucleotides line up with TRBD1. CDR1 MNHEY and CDR2 SMNVEV come from the germline V gene (reference sequence). The CDR3 is 19 residues long. The ends lost 4 bases at V and 0 bases at J; junction bases unmatched: 18. The DNA of the CDR3 is TGTGCCAGCAGTTCCCGGCCGGGACAGTCTATTGAAAGCTCCTACGAGCAGTACTTC. Protein: CASSSRPGQSIESSYEQYF.

The chain carries TRBV30 and TRBJ2-5; 9 bases line up with TRBD1. The J segment lost 1 base and the V segment lost 2 bases, leaving 5 bases of the junction unmatched. This CDR3 comprises 15 residues. From germline, CDR1 is GTSNPN and CDR2 SVGIG (reference sequence). CDR3 nucleotides: TGTGCCTGGAGTACAGGGGGCAACCCCCAAGAGACCCAGTACTTC. The encoded protein is CAWSTGGNPQETQYF.